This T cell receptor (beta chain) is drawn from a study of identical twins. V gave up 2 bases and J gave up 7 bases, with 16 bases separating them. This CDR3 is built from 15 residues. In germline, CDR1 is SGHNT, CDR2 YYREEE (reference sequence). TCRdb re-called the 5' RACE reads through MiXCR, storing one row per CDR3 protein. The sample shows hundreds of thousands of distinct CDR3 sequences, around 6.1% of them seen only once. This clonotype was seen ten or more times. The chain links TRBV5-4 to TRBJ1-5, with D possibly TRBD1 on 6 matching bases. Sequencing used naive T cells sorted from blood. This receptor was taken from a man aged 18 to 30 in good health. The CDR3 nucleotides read TGTGCCAGCAGCTTACCCCGGCAGGGGCACCAGCCCCAGCATTTT. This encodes CASSLPRQGHQPQHF.